Shown below are 2 T cell receptor beta chains from a single sample sequenced in a study of Tregs in tolerant kidney transplant recipients. Their target antigens are unknown. Using immunoSEQ multiplex PCR, the repertoire was profiled, and TCRdb retains in-frame clones only, with some absent. The sample has around 6,000 clones, around 89% seen once. The sample here was Tregs from blood cultured with allogeneic cells, taken before the transplant. All receptors come from a human patient who received a combined kidney and bone marrow transplant.

This clone was detected only a few times. V and J are TRBV6-1 and TRBJ1-2; TRBD1 is a possible D gene (6 bases). Germline V gives CDR1 MNHNS, CDR2 SASEGT. This CDR3 region has 16 residues. The V and J ends lost 3 bases and 8 bases respectively, with 22 bases between them. The CDR3 reads CASSDQLGGAHSGYTF. CDR3 bases: TGTGCCAGCAGTGATCAATTGGGGGGGGCGCATTCGGGCTACACCTTC.

The chain employs TRBV6-5 and TRBJ2-7; 8 positions agree with TRBD1. The CDR3 runs to 16 residues. Germline V gene sequence: CDR1 MNHEY, CDR2 SVGAGI. With V trimmed by 3 bases and J by 4 bases, 11 bases remained unmatched. The CDR3: CASSYHFQGAGYEQYF. The CDR3 region has the DNA TGTGCCAGCAGTTATCATTTCCAGGGGGCGGGGTACGAGCAGTACTTC.